This is a list of T cell receptor beta chains from one sample in a study of cytomegalovirus exposure and HLA in healthy donors. Sequenced by immunoSEQ multiplex PCR; TCRdb stores in-frame clones only, minus some. The sample features roughly 74,000 clones, with roughly 7.4% in its top ten. The sequenced sample was PBMCs. The receptors were sampled from a female donor in good health and CMV-seropositive. Both conserved end residues are part of each CDR3.

TRBV18,CASSWGGLNTEAFF
TRBV5-6,CASSPRQPWNTEAFF
TRBV6-6,CASSYSNGGEGGYTF
TRBV5-1,CASSSQGSGANVLTF
TRBV6-1,CASSASGRSDTQYF
TRBV5-1,CASSLGTGGYEQYF
TRBV28,CASSLPLSGNEKLFF
TRBV14,CASSQARNTGELFF
TRBV27,CASRAHVGTEAFF
TRBV19,CASSKYGGGSGANVLTF
TRBV7-6,CASGGSTGELFF
TRBV6-1,CASSEEPGIRNTGELFF
TRBV27,CASSSLASGELFF
TRBV30,CARGIANTGELFF
TRBV5-6,CASSGRRGSYEQYF
TRBV4-3,CASSQVTRGGEQFF
TRBV28,CASSLITSRAETQYF
TRBV7-2,CASSLEGSNQGTEAFF
TRBV27,CASSNKGQGNQPQHF
TRBV19,CASSRGKLAGGTDTQYF
TRBV13,CASSGRLAGPHNEQFF
TRBV19,CASSIFKPGQVNQPQHF
TRBV27,CAAGGRAPETQYF
TRBV5-5,CASSFRQVGGTQYF
TRBV6-5,CASSLLQGPYEQYF
TRBV28,CASSFLRGYEQYF
TRBV6-5,CASSGGQNMNTEAFF
TRBV9,CASSVVIYWSNTEAFF
TRBV18,CASSTRGNEQFF
TRBV4-1,CASSQDPGLAGEGSWETQYF
TRBV27,CASSLSGGEQFF
TRBV19,CASSPSGGRYGTDTQYF
TRBV18,CASSPIEGTDTQYF
TRBV21-1,CASLIVGQGDSTDTQYF
TRBV19,CASSIADRASYEQYF
TRBV6-1,CASSERRPRVGGTEAFF
TRBV5-1,CASSPTGVGEKLFF
TRBV30,CAWSLTENQPQHF
TRBV30,CAWNPSGGKDTQYF
TRBV4-2,CASSQDPWLRGYEQYF
TRBV7-8,CASSQTSGGPSAYEQYF
TRBV11-2,CASSLGYRGRATNEKLFF
TRBV6-1,CASSDGVGATPYEQYF